A selection of T cell receptor beta chains follows, all from one sample in a study of CD8 T cells in ankylosing spondylitis. TCRdb passed the 5' RACE reads through MiXCR, listing each CDR3 protein once. This sample yields around 770,000 distinct CDR3 sequences, of which 12% are seen a single time; just over 0.5% belongs to the top ten. Material: blood, either unsorted or a sorted T cell fraction (not recorded which). These receptors were collected from a male donor with ankylosing spondylitis. CDR3s include the opening cysteine and the closing phenylalanine or tryptophan.

V gene	J gene	CDR3 protein
TRBV25-1	TRBJ2-5	CASSELETQYF
TRBV13	TRBJ1-2	CASTSAESGYTF
TRBV20-1	TRBJ2-7	CSAIGQGVNEQYF
TRBV12-3/TRBV12-4	TRBJ1-1	CASSLGARGTAEAFF
TRBV6-1	TRBJ2-3	CASKRDRETDTQYF
TRBV6-2/TRBV6-3	TRBJ1-1	CASCSGALNTEAFF
TRBV7-2	TRBJ2-1	CASSLGSASAYNEQFF
TRBV20-1	TRBJ1-5	CSAPLAGSNQPQHF
TRBV7-2	TRBJ1-5	CASSPLSPRQPQHF
TRBV6-1	TRBJ2-2	CASSQRQGRIAGELFF
TRBV5-6	TRBJ2-3	CASGQRGDTQYF
TRBV6-6	TRBJ1-2	CASTKQAFGYTF
TRBV5-1	TRBJ2-1	CASSLSPAGLANYNEQFF
TRBV10-3	TRBJ2-7	CAISESDEQYF
TRBV5-1	TRBJ2-5	CASSGTGGRETQYF
TRBV20-1	TRBJ2-2	CSASYRGRGNTGELFF
TRBV21-1	TRBJ2-1	CASSKVLWELGEQFF
TRBV5-1	TRBJ2-5	CASSWGEGKTQYF
TRBV6-5	TRBJ1-2	CASSYSTGQGYNGYTF
TRBV24-1	TRBJ2-1	CATSDYSQGRDEQFF
TRBV4-1	TRBJ2-1	CASSQWGLAGDANEQFF